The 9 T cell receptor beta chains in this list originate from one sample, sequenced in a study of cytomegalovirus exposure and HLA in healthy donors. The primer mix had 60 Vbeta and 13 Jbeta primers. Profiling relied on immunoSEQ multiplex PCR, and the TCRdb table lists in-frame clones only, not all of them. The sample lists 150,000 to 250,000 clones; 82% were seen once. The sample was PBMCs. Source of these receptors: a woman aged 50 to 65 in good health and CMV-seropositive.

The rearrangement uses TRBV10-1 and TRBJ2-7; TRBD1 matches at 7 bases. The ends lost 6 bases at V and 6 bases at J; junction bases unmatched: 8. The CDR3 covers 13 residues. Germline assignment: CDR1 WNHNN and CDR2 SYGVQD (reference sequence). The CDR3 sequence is CASRNDRVGEQYF. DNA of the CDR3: TGCGCCAGCAGAAACGACAGGGTGGGCGAGCAGTACTTC.

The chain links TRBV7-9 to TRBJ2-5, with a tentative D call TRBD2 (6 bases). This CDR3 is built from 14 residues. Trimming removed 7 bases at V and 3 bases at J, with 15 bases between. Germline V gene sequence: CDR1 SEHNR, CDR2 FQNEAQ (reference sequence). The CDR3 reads CASTLGSAKETQYF. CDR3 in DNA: TGTGCCAGCACTCTCGGGAGCGCCAAAGAGACCCAGTACTTC.

CDR3 sequence reads: CASSPSRAGNTEAFF. The DNA for the CDR3 is TGTGCCAGCTCACCCTCTCGGGCGGGGAACACTGAAGCTTTCTTT. V gene TRBV18 combines with J gene TRBJ1-1; D unclear. Germline CDR1 KGHSH, CDR2 LQKENI. V gave up 3 bases and J gave up 1 base, with 12 bases separating them. This CDR3 is 15 amino acids long.

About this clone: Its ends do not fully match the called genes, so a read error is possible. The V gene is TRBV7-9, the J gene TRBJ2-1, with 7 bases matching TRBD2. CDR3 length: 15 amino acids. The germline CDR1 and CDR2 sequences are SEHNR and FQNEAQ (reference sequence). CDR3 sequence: CSSSLGGFLYNEQFF. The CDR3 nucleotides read TGTTCCAGCAGCCTCGGGGGGTTTCTCTACAATGAGCAGTTCTTC.

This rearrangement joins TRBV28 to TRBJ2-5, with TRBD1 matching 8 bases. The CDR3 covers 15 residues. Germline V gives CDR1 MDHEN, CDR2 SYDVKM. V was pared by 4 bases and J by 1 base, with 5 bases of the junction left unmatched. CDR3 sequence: CASSSQGAGQETQYF. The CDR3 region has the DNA TGTGCCAGCAGTTCTCAGGGGGCTGGCCAAGAGACCCAGTACTTC.

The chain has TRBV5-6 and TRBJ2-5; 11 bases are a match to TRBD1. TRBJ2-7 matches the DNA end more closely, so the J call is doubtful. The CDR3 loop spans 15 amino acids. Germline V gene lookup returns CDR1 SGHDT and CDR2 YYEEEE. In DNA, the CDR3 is TGTGCCAGCAGCTTGGGGGACAGGGGGTTCTACGAGCAGTACTTC. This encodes CASSLGDRGFYEQYF.

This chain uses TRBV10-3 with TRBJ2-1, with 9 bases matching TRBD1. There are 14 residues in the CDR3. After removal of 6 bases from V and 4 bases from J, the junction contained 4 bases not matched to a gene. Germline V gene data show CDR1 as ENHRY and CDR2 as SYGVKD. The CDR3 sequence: CAISRQGGYNEQFF. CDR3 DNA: TGTGCCATCAGCCGACAGGGGGGTTACAATGAGCAGTTCTTC.

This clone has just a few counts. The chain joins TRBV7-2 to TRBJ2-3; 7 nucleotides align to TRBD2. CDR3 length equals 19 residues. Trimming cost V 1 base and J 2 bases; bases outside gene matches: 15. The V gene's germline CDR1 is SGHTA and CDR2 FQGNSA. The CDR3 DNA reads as TGTGCCAGCAGCTTAGAGGGGTTTGCTAGCGGATTTTTCACAGATACGCAGTATTTT. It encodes CASSLEGFASGFFTDTQYF.

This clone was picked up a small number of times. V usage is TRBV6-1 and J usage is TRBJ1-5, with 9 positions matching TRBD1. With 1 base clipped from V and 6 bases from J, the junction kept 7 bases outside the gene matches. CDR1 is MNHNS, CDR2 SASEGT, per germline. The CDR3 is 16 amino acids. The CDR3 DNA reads TGTGCCAGCAGTGAAGTGGGACAGGGCAGAGGTCAGCCCCAGCATTTT. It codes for CASSEVGQGRGQPQHF.